The TCR beta chain under discussion was sequenced for a study of blood T cell repertoires in COVID-19. The repertoire was sequenced with immunoSEQ multiplex PCR; TCRdb's copy has only in-frame clones and lacks some. This sample has about 210,000 clones, with around 82% found just once. The CDR3 sequence is 14 residues long. V shed 2 bases and J shed 0 bases, with 7 bases lying between them. Germline V lookup: CDR1 SGHTA, CDR2 FQGTGA. This clone was counted only a few times. V gene TRBV7-3 combines with J gene TRBJ1-1, with D possibly matching TRBD1 (6 bases). Sequencing input: PBMCs or T cells enriched from blood (not recorded which). The TCR sequence derives from a man younger than 45 with acute COVID-19. The CDR3 here is CASSLGGLNTEAFF. DNA for the CDR3: TGTGCCAGCAGCTTAGGGGGCTTGAACACTGAAGCTTTCTTT. The variable domain in full, completed from reference TRBV7-3 and TRBJ1-1, reads GAGVSQTPSNKVTEKGKYVELRCDPISGHTALYWYRQSLGQGPEFLIYFQGTGAADDSGLPNDRFFAVRPEGSVSTLKIQRTERGDSAVYLCASSLGGLNTEAFFGQGTRLTVV.